This T cell receptor (beta chain) is from a study of blood T cell repertoires in COVID-19. Study-level background: PBMCs, B-cell-depleted T cells, or T cells were the source of the cDNA or gDNA that made up the material.

The junction had 4 bases not matched to a gene; V was cut back by 0 bases and J by 4 bases. This CDR3 spans 16 amino acids. Germline V CDR1 and CDR2: SGDLS, YYNGEE. How the authors handled the data: How many nucleated cells were present was estimated from reference gene primer amplification. Clones were read by immunoSEQ multiplex PCR, and TCRdb kept only the in-frame ones, dropping some. The D gene and trimming were derived from the DNA, and the V and J assignments and clone size from that table. The table shows a few hundred thousand clones, with around 90% occurring only once. Recruits, aged roughly 18 to 90 years, lived in some 25 US areas. Donors of Cohort 3 who recovered were those that had two negative PCRs, clearance, or symptom resolution.

The TCR sequence derives from a man between 18 and 35 years old who had recovered from COVID-19. This chain links TRBV9 with TRBJ2-1; 10 nucleotides match TRBD1. Sequencing was done on a sample of PBMCs or T cells enriched from blood (not recorded which). The CDR3 protein is CASSVGQGAAYNEQFF. The CDR3 DNA sequence: TGTGCCAGCAGCGTAGGACAGGGGGCGGCATACAATGAGCAGTTCTTC.